These T cell receptor beta chains were read from a single sample in a study of cytotoxic CD8 clonotypes in ibrutinib-treated CLL. TCRdb's copy holds only in-frame clones and misses some; the assay was immunoSEQ multiplex PCR. The data show roughly 250,000 clones, roughly 74% seen once. The specimen comprised PBMCs, sampled after 24 months of ibrutinib treatment. These receptors all stem from a human donor with chronic lymphocytic leukemia. Both conserved end residues are part of each CDR3. The D gene is left open where the match is weak. Some rows have no size entry. The others give once, few or many, or a class for an expanded clone.

j_call,v_call,clone_size,d_call,cdr3_aa,cdr3_nt
TRBJ2-3,TRBV27,NA,NA,CASSLEWNSDTQYF,TGTGCCAGCAGTTTAGAGTGGAACTCAGATACGCAGTATTTT
TRBJ1-1,TRBV21-1,NA,NA,CASTHQLRGLNTEAFF,TGTGCCAGCACCCATCAGCTAAGGGGTCTGAACACTGAAGCTTTCTTT
TRBJ2-3,TRBV9,few,NA,CASSEWRDTQYF,TGTGCCAGCAGCGAGTGGCGTGATACGCAGTATTTT
TRBJ2-2,TRBV14,NA,NA,CASSRNRLQPGELFF,TGTGCCAGCAGCCGGAATCGACTACAGCCCGGGGAGCTGTTTTTT
TRBJ2-7,TRBV27,NA,NA,CASSPGPGPTYEQYF,TGTGCCAGCAGTCCTGGCCCGGGACCTACCTACGAGCAGTACTTC
TRBJ1-5,TRBV18,NA,NA,CASSSLDQPQHF,TGTGCCAGCTCTAGCCTAGATCAGCCCCAGCATTTT
TRBJ2-3,TRBV11-2,NA,TRBD1,CASSLGQGLTDTQYF,TGTGCCAGCAGCCTCGGACAGGGACTCACAGATACGCAGTATTTT
TRBJ2-1,TRBV4-1,NA,NA,CASSRQEKDNEQFF,TGCGCCAGCAGCCGACAGGAGAAAGACAATGAGCAGTTCTTC
TRBJ2-3,TRBV20-1,NA,NA,CSAREHTQYF,TGCAGTGCTAGAGAGCATACGCAGTATTTT
TRBJ2-3,TRBV25-1,NA,NA,CASSEYPGGGVGDTQYF,TGTGCCAGCAGTGAATACCCCGGGGGCGGGGTTGGAGATACGCAGTATTTT
TRBJ2-7,TRBV27,NA,NA,CASSLSPPGGFTEQYF,TGTGCCAGCAGTTTATCCCCCCCTGGCGGGTTTACCGAGCAGTACTTC
TRBJ2-2,TRBV19,NA,TRBD1,CASSEGQGLNTGELFF,TGTGCCAGTAGTGAGGGACAGGGCCTCAACACCGGGGAGCTGTTTTTT
TRBJ2-2,TRBV6-5,NA,NA,CASSYSRGTTGELFF,TGTGCCAGCAGTTACTCTCGCGGGACCACCGGGGAGCTGTTTTTT
TRBJ1-2,TRBV2,NA,NA,CASTIQGRGSFGYTF,TGTGCCAGCACGATACAAGGGCGGGGGAGCTTTGGCTACACCTTC
TRBJ2-2,TRBV2,NA,NA,CASRKGIPNTGELFF,TGTGCCAGCAGGAAGGGGATACCGAACACCGGGGAGCTGTTTTTT
TRBJ1-1,TRBV28,NA,NA,CASNYLAGITHTEAFF,TGTGCCAGCAATTATCTTGCCGGGATCACCCACACTGAAGCTTTCTTT
TRBJ1-2,TRBV19,NA,NA,CASSSRGSNYGYTF,TGTGCCAGTAGCTCCAGGGGTAGTAACTATGGCTACACCTTC
TRBJ2-1,TRBV4-3,NA,NA,CASSQSLYNEQFF,TGCGCCAGCAGCCAGTCCTTATACAATGAGCAGTTCTTC